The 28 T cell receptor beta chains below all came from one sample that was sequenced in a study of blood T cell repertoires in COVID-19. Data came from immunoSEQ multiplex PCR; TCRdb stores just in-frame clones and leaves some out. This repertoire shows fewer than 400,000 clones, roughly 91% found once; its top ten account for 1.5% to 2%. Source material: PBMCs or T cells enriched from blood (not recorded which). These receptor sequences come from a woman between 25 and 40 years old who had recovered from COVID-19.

CDR3: CASRGRLDSGNTIYF. CDR3 sequence (DNA): TGTGCCAGCAGGGGCCGGTTGGACTCTGGAAACACCATATATTTT. The rearrangement joins TRBV7-2 to TRBJ1-3; no clear D gene. Germline V lookup: CDR1 SGHTA, CDR2 FQGNSA. V gave up 6 bases and J gave up 0 bases, with 12 bases separating them. There are 15 residues in the CDR3.

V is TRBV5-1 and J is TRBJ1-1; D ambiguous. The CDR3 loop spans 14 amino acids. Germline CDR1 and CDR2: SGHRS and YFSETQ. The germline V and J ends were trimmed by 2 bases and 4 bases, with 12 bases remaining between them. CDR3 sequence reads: CASSFMFEGTEAFF. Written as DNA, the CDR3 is TGCGCCAGCAGCTTTATGTTTGAGGGCACTGAAGCTTTCTTT.

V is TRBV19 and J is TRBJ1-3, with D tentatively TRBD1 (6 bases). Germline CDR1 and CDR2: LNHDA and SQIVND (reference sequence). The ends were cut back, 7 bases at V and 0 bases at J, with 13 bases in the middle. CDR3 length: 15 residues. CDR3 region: CASTPDSGSGNTIYF. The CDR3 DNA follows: TGTGCCAGTACCCCGGACAGTGGCTCTGGAAACACCATATATTTT.

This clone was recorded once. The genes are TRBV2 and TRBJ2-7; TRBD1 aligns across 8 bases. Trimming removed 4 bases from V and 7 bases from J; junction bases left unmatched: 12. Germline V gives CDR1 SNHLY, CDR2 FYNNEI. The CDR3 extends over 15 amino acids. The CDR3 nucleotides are TGTGCCAGCAGTGCGACGGGCAGGGGGCCTCGGGAGCAGTACTTC. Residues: CASSATGRGPREQYF. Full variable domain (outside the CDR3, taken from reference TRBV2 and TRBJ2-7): EPEVTQTPSHQVTQMGQEVILRCVPISNHLYFYWYRQILGQKVEFLVSFYNNEISEKSEIFDDQFSVERPDGSNFTLKIRSTKLEDSAMYFCASSATGRGPREQYFGPGTRLTVT.

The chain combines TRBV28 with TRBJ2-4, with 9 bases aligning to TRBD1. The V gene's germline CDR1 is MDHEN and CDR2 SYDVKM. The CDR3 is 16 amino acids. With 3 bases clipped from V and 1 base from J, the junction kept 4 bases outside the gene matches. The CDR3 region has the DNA TGTGCCAGCAGTTTTAGGGACAGGGACGCCAAAAACATTCAGTACTTC. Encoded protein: CASSFRDRDAKNIQYF.

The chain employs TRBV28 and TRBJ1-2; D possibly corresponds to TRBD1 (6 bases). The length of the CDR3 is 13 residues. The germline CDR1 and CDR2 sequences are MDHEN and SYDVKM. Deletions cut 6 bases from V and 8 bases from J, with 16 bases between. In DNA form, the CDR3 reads TGTGCCAGCAGGCCTACAGGGAATGACGGCTACACCTTC. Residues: CASRPTGNDGYTF.

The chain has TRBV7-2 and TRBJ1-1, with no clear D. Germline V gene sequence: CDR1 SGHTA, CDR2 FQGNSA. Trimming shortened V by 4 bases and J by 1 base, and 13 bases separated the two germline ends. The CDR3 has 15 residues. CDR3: CASSSKRAGNTEAFF. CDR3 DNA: TGTGCCAGCAGCTCCAAGAGGGCAGGGAACACTGAAGCTTTCTTT. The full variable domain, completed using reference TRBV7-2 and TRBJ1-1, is GAGVSQSPSNKVTEKGKDVELRCDPISGHTALYWYRQSLGQGLEFLIYFQGNSAPDKSGLPSDRFSAERTGGSVSTLTIQRTQQEDSAVYLCASSSKRAGNTEAFFGQGTRLTVV.

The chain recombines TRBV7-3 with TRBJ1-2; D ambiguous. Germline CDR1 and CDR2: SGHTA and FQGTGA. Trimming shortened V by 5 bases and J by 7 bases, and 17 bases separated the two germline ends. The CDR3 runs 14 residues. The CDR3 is CASSVDGAGIGYTF. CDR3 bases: TGTGCCAGCAGCGTTGACGGTGCAGGAATTGGCTACACCTTC.

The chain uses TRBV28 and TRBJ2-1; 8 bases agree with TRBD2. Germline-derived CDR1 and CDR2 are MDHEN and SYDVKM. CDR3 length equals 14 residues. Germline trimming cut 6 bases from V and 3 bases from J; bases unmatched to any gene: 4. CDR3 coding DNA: TGTGCCAGCAGCCCAAGCGGGGGCTACAATGAGCAGTTCTTC. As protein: CASSPSGGYNEQFF.

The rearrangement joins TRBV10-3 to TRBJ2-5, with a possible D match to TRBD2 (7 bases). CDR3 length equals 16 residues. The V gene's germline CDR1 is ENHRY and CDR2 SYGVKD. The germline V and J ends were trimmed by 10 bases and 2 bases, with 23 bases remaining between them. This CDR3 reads CATSGNRVQGQETQYF. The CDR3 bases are TGTGCCACGAGCGGGAACAGGGTCCAAGGTCAAGAGACCCAGTACTTC.

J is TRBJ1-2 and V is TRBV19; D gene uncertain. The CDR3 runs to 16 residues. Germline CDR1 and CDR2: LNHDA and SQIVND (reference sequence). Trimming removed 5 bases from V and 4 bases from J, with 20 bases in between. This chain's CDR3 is CASSSPNRVDLYGYTF. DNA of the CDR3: TGTGCCAGTAGTTCCCCCAACAGAGTCGACCTCTATGGCTACACCTTC.

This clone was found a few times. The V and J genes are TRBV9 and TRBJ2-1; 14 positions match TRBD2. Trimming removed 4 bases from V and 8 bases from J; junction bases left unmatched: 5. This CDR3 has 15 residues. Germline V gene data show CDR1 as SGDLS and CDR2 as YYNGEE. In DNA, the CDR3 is TGTGCCAGCAGCCTTGGGACTAGCGGGAGTCATGAGCAGTTCTTC. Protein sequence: CASSLGTSGSHEQFF. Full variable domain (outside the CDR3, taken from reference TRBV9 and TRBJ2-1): DSGVTQTPKHLITATGQRVTLRCSPRSGDLSVYWYQQSLDQGLQFLIQYYNGEERAKGNILERFSAQQFPDLHSELNLSSLELGDSALYFCASSLGTSGSHEQFFGPGTRLTVL.

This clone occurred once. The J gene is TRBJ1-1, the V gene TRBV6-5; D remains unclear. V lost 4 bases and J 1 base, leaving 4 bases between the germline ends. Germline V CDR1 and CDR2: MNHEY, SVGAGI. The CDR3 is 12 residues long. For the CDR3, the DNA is TGTGCCAGCAGTTTTAGGAACACTGAAGCTTTCTTT. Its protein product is CASSFRNTEAFF.

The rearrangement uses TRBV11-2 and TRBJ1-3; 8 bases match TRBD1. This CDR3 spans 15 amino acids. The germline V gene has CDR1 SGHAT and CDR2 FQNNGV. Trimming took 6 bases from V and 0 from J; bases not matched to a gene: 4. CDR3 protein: CASSSGTGSGNTIYF. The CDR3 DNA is TGTGCCAGCAGTTCTGGGACAGGCTCTGGAAACACCATATATTTT.

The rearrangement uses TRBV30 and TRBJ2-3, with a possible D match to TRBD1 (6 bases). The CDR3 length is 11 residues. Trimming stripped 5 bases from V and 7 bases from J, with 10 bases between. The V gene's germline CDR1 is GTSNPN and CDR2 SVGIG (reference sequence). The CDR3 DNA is TGTGCCTGGGTGACAGGCCATACGCAGTATTTT. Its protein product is CAWVTGHTQYF.

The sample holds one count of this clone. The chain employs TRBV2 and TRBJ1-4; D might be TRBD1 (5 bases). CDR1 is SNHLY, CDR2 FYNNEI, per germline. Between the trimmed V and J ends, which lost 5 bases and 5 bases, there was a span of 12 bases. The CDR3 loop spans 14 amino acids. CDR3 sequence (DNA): TGTGCCAGCAGTCCAGGGCGTGGAAATGAAAAACTGTTTTTT. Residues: CASSPGRGNEKLFF.

The CDR3 coding sequence is TGCGCCAGCAGCCAAGATCCGGGTCTCGATGAGCAGTTCTTC. This encodes CASSQDPGLDEQFF. This sequence joins TRBV4-1 and TRBJ2-1; no definite D call. Germline V gene sequence: CDR1 MGHRA, CDR2 YSYEKL. The CDR3 contains 14 residues. Trimming removed 0 bases from V and 8 bases from J, with 11 bases in between.

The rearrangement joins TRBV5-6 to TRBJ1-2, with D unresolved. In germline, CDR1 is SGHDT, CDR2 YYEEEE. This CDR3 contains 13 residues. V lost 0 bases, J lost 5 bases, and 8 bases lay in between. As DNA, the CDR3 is TGTGCCAGCAGCTTGGATTCCAGATATGGCTACACCTTC. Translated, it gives CASSLDSRYGYTF.

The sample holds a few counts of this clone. The CDR3 is CASSVFPGQGAGELFF. The CDR3 nucleotides are TGTGCCAGCAGTGTTTTCCCCGGACAGGGTGCTGGGGAGCTGTTTTTT. This chain uses TRBV6-1 with TRBJ2-2, with TRBD1 matching 8 bases. This CDR3 comprises 16 residues. CDR1 is MNHNS, CDR2 SASEGT, per germline. J lost 8 bases, V lost 4 bases, and 12 bases had no gene match.

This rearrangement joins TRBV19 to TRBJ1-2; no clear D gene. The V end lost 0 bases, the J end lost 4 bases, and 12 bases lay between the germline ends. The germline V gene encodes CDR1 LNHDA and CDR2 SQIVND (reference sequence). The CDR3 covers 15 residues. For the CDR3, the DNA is TGTGCCAGTAGTATAGACGGTGCGGTGATCTATGGCTACACCTTC. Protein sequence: CASSIDGAVIYGYTF.

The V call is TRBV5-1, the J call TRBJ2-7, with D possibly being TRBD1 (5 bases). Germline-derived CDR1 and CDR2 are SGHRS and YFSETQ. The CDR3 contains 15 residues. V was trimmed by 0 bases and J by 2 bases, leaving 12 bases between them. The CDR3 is CASSLGQGYTYEQYF. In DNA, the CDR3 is TGCGCCAGCAGCTTGGGGCAGGGTTATACCTACGAGCAGTACTTC.

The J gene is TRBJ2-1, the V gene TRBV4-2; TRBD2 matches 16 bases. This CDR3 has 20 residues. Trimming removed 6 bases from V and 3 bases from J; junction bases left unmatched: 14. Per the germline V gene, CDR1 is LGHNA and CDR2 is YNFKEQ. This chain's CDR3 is CASRIAAGTSGGANYNEQFF. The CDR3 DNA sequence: TGTGCCAGCAGAATCGCTGCAGGGACTAGCGGGGGGGCCAACTACAATGAGCAGTTCTTC.

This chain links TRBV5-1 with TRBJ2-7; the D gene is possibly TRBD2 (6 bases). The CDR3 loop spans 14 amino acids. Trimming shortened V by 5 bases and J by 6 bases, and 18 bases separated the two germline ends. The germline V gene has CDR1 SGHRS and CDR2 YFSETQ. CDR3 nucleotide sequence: TGCGCCAGCAGATCTCCAGGAGGGTCAGCCGAGCAGTACTTC. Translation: CASRSPGGSAEQYF. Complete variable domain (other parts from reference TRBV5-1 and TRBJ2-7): KAGVTQTPRYLIKTRGQQVTLSCSPISGHRSVSWYQQTPGQGLQFLFEYFSETQRNKGNFPGRFSGRQFSNSRSEMNVSTLELGDSALYLCASRSPGGSAEQYFGPGTRLTVT.

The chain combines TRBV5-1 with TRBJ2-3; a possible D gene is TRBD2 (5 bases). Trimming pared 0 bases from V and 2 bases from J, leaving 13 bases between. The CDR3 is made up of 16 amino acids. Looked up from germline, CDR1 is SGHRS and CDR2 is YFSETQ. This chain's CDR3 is CASSLAPRGVTDTQYF. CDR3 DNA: TGCGCCAGCAGCTTGGCCCCTCGGGGAGTCACAGATACGCAGTATTTT.

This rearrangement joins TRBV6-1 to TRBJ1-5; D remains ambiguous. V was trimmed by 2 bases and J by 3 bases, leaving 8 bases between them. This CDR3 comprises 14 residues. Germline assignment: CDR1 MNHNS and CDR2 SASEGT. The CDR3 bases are TGTGCCAGCAGTGAAAACAACAACAATCAGCCCCAGCATTTT. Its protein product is CASSENNNNQPQHF.

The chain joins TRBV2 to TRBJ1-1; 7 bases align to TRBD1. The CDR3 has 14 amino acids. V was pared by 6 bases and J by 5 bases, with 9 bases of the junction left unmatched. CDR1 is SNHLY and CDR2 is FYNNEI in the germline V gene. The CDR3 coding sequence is TGTGCCAGCAGAAACAGGGGAGGAGATACTGAAGCTTTCTTT. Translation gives CASRNRGGDTEAFF.

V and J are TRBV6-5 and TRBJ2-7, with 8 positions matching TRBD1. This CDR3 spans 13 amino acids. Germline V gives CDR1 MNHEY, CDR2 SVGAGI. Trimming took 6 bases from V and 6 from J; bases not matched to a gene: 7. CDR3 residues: CASRGDRLGEQYF. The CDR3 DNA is TGTGCCAGCAGGGGGGACAGGCTTGGCGAGCAGTACTTC.

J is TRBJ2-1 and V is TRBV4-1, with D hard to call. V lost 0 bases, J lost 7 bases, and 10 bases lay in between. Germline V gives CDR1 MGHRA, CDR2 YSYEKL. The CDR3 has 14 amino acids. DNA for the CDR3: TGCGCCAGCAGCCAAGATGAGAGAGAGAATGAGCAGTTCTTC. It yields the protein CASSQDERENEQFF.